This T cell receptor (beta chain) was documented in a study of blood T cell repertoires in COVID-19. Study in general: The United States, Italy and Spain provided the acute and convalescent COVID-19 samples.

In the original analysis: Counts of nucleated cells, estimated from reference gene primer amplification, were obtained. Profiled with immunoSEQ multiplex PCR; TCRdb holds only in-frame clones, not every one. That table furnishes V, J and clone size, whereas the DNA furnished D and trimming. The data hold 250,000 to 400,000 clones, with 85% to 90% observed a single time. Enrolment of Seattle patients took place during active infection, and they were followed longitudinally. V was pared by 6 bases and J by 2 bases, with 8 bases of the junction left unmatched. Germline V gene lookup returns CDR1 MNHNY and CDR2 SVGAGI (reference sequence). The CDR3 is 15 amino acids.

This chain connects TRBV6-6 to TRBJ2-7, with 9 positions matching TRBD1. This TCR was recovered from a woman aged 25-40 years with COVID-19, enrolled during active disease. The sequenced sample consisted of peripheral blood. The CDR3 loop is CASSLEGTGPYEQYF. CDR3 sequence (DNA): TGTGCCAGCAGCCTAGAGGGGACAGGGCCCTACGAGCAGTACTTC.